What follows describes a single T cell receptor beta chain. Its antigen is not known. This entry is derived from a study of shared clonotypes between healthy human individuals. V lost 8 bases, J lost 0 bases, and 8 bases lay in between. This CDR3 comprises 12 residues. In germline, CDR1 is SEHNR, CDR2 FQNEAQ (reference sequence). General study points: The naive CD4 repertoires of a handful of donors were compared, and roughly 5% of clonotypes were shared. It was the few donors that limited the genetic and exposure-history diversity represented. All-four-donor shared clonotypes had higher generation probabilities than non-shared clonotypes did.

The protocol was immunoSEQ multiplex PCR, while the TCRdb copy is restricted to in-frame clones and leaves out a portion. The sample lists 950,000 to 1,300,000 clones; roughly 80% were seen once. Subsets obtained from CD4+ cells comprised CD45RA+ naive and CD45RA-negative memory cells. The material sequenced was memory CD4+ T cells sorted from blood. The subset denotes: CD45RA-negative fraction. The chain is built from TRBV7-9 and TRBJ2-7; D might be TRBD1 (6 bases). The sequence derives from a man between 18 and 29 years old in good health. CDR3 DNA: TGTGCCAGCGGACAGAGCTCCTACGAGCAGTACTTC. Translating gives CASGQSSYEQYF.